This T cell receptor (beta chain) was recorded in a study of T cells in Graves' hyperthyroidism and ophthalmopathy. Ophthalmopathy in the patients scored at least 3 on Clinical Activity Score and at least 4 on NOSPECS grade, lasting under 3 months. Patients were excluded because of uncontrolled infection, other autoimmune disease, pregnancy or lactation. Whole-study findings and limits: The model made its ophthalmopathy prediction, and onset followed a median around 6.9 months later. Most expanded thyroid clonotypes above 0.001 also appeared in blood.

Using RNA transcripts as the source, TCR beta CDR3 regions were amplified. HTBI primers drove first-round RT-PCR of the TCR CDR3. TCRdb itself ran the multiplex PCR reads through MiXCR, one entry per CDR3 protein. This table has roughly 350,000 distinct CDR3 sequences, roughly 15% appearing once. This clonotype was counted many times. As yet, its antigen is unknown. The CDR3 consists of 17 residues. Trimming pared 6 bases from V and 3 bases from J, leaving 25 bases between. Germline assignment: CDR1 DFQATT and CDR2 SNEGSKA (reference sequence). V and J are TRBV20-1 and TRBJ2-3; D may be TRBD2 (7 bases). The clonotype comes from a woman in her 30s with Graves' ophthalmopathy. Specimen: blood. The CDR3 nucleotides read TGCAGTGCCATAGGCGTGGGGAGGGGGGGGACAACAGATACGCAGTATTTT. Amino acids: CSAIGVGRGGTTDTQYF.